Below, 21 T cell receptor beta chains from the same sample are listed, as sequenced in a study of blood T cell repertoires in COVID-19. Assay used: immunoSEQ multiplex PCR; TCRdb lists only in-frame clones, some missing. Of 60,000 to 75,000 clones in the sample, about 89% are singletons; the top ten hold around 13%. The sequenced sample consisted of peripheral blood. The receptor source for this set is a woman in her sixties or seventies with acute or convalescent COVID-19.

The rearrangement uses TRBV19 and TRBJ2-3; 8 bases are shared with TRBD2. This CDR3 comprises 14 residues. Per germline, CDR1 LNHDA and CDR2 SQIVND (reference sequence). V shed 6 bases, J shed 3 bases, and the junction held 5 bases outside the gene matches. CDR3 coding DNA: TGTGCCAGTAGCCCGGGACTAGTGACAGATACGCAGTATTTT. It yields the protein CASSPGLVTDTQYF.

V and J are TRBV5-5 and TRBJ1-3, with TRBD1 as a possible D gene (5 bases). The length of the CDR3 is 14 residues. V lost 4 bases and J lost 9, with 17 bases in between. The germline V gene has CDR1 SGHKS and CDR2 YYEKEE (reference sequence). CDR3 amino acids: CASSAGLTLGTIYF. As DNA, the CDR3 is TGTGCCAGCAGCGCGGGACTGACCCTGGGCACCATATATTTT.

The V gene is TRBV4-1, the J gene TRBJ1-1; a weak D match, TRBD1 (5 bases). V lost 1 base to trimming and J lost 2 bases, with 8 bases between them. The germline V gene has CDR1 MGHRA and CDR2 YSYEKL. The length of the CDR3 is 14 residues. CDR3 bases: TGCGCCAGCAGCCAAGGTCAGGGCAACACTGAAGCTTTCTTT. It specifies CASSQGQGNTEAFF.

V and J are TRBV5-6 and TRBJ1-2; no firm D call. Germline V CDR1 and CDR2: SGHDT, YYEEEE. Trimming shortened V by 2 bases and J by 7 bases, and 6 bases separated the two germline ends. This CDR3 region has 11 residues. The CDR3 here is CASSLRGGYTF. The DNA for the CDR3 is TGTGCCAGCAGCTTAAGAGGTGGCTACACCTTC.

The chain recombines TRBV4-1 with TRBJ2-7; D possibly corresponds to TRBD1 (6 bases). The CDR3 sequence is 16 residues long. Trimming removed 1 base from V and 3 bases from J, with 16 bases in between. Germline V gene lookup returns CDR1 MGHRA and CDR2 YSYEKL. The CDR3 DNA sequence: TGCGCCAGCAGCCAAGGGGCCGGGACAAATCGCTACGAGCAGTACTTC. Protein product: CASSQGAGTNRYEQYF.

This clone was picked up a small number of times. J is TRBJ2-7 and V is TRBV3-1 (or the pseudogene TRBV3-2), with TRBD2 matching 7 bases. Germline CDR1 and CDR2: LGHDT and YNNKEL (reference sequence). Unmatched junction bases numbered 10, after V lost 0 bases and J lost 5 bases. There are 16 residues in the CDR3. The CDR3 sequence: CASSQDRLGGKNEQYF. Written as DNA, the CDR3 is TGTGCCAGCAGCCAAGATCGTCTGGGGGGGAAGAACGAGCAGTACTTC.

In this sample, this clone turned up once. The V gene is TRBV7-9, the J gene TRBJ2-1; 9 nucleotides match TRBD2. CDR3 length: 14 amino acids. Germline loops: CDR1 SEHNR, CDR2 FQNEAQ (reference sequence). J lost 7 bases, V lost 10 bases, and 11 bases had no gene match. The CDR3 coding sequence is TGTGCCACGGGAAGTAGCGGGGGAAGGAATGAGCAGTTCTTC. This gives the protein CATGSSGGRNEQFF.

This clone was found once. The chain uses TRBV5-6 and TRBJ1-2; the match to TRBD1 covers 8 bases. This CDR3 comprises 15 residues. Trimming removed 7 bases from V and 2 bases from J; junction bases left unmatched: 10. The germline gives CDR1 SGHDT, CDR2 YYEEEE. CDR3 nucleotides: TGTGCCAGCGAACTCACCGGGACAGGAAACTATGGCTACACCTTC. This encodes CASELTGTGNYGYTF.

The chain employs TRBV11-1 and TRBJ2-1, with 7 nucleotides matching TRBD1. Germline CDR1 SGHAT, CDR2 FQDESV (reference sequence). V lost 1 base to trimming and J lost 2 bases; unmatched junction nucleotides: 2. This CDR3 is built from 15 residues. In DNA, the CDR3 is TGTGCCAGCAGCTTAGTACAGGGGACCTACAATGAGCAGTTCTTC. It encodes CASSLVQGTYNEQFF.

The CDR3 sequence: CASSLRLAGGRSYEQYF. Written as DNA, the CDR3 is TGTGCCAGCAGCCTGCGACTAGCGGGGGGGAGGTCCTACGAGCAGTACTTC. The chain links TRBV3-1 (or the pseudogene TRBV3-2) to TRBJ2-7; TRBD2 aligns across 14 bases. Trimming cost V 4 bases and J 1 base; bases outside gene matches: 6. The CDR3 runs to 17 residues. Per germline, CDR1 LGHDT and CDR2 YNNKEL (reference sequence).

Comment on this clone: One junction end does not reproduce the germline sequence, and a read error may be involved. The V and J genes are TRBV12-5 and TRBJ2-3, with 9 bases lining up with TRBD2. Germline V gene sequence: CDR1 LGHNT, CDR2 FRNRAP. The CDR3 runs 14 residues. The CDR3 bases are TGTGCTAGTTCGGAAGCGGGGGGCACCGATACGCAGTATTTT. Its translation is CASSEAGGTDTQYF.

This chain uses TRBV4-1 with TRBJ1-1; the D is unclear. The CDR3 contains 19 residues. V lost 0 bases to trimming and J lost 1 base, with 21 bases between them. The germline CDR1 and CDR2 sequences are MGHRA and YSYEKL. CDR3 amino acids: CASSQDPPREIGRNTEAFF. CDR3 nucleotides: TGCGCCAGCAGCCAAGATCCTCCTCGAGAGATCGGTCGGAACACTGAAGCTTTCTTT.

The chain employs TRBV19 and TRBJ2-3; TRBD2 is a possible D gene (5 bases). The CDR3 loop spans 17 amino acids. V was shortened by 5 bases and J by 6 bases, with 24 bases between the two germline ends. Germline values: CDR1 LNHDA, CDR2 SQIVND (reference sequence). The CDR3 protein is CASSPRLGAAFGDTQYF. The CDR3 bases are TGTGCCAGTAGTCCCAGGCTCGGAGCGGCGTTCGGGGATACGCAGTATTTT.

The gene calls are TRBV12-3 or TRBV12-4 and TRBJ2-7; no firm D call. This CDR3 region has 13 residues. Trimming cost V 5 bases and J 3 bases, with 11 bases left between them. The CDR3 nucleotides read TGTGCCAGCAGTCCCCCAGATCACTACGAGCAGTACTTC. As protein: CASSPPDHYEQYF.

The J gene is TRBJ2-5, the V gene TRBV24-1; D not resolved. Germline V CDR1 and CDR2: KGHDR, SFDVKD. Trimming pared 6 bases from V and 8 bases from J, leaving 18 bases between. This CDR3 has 14 amino acids. CDR3 loop: CATSQSQVPGTQYF. CDR3 nucleotide sequence: TGTGCCACCAGTCAAAGTCAGGTCCCCGGAACCCAGTACTTC.

The chain links TRBV6-5 to TRBJ1-3, with TRBD1 matching 10 bases. The germline CDR1 and CDR2 sequences are MNHEY and SVGAGI. The CDR3 covers 15 residues. Trimming at V came to 5 bases and at J to 7 bases, leaving 8 bases not matched to a gene. CDR3 in amino acids: CASSRSDRGHNTIYF. The CDR3 DNA reads as TGTGCCAGCAGTCGTTCCGACAGGGGGCACAACACCATATATTTT.

This clone was seen once. V gene TRBV12-3 or TRBV12-4 combines with J gene TRBJ2-7, with 7 bases identical to TRBD1. The CDR3 sequence is 13 residues long. The J segment lost 3 bases and the V segment lost 2 bases, leaving 1 base of the junction unmatched. DNA for the CDR3: TGTGCCAGCAGTTTACGGGACAGCTACGAGCAGTACTTC. Translated: CASSLRDSYEQYF.

V and J are TRBV30 and TRBJ1-2; 8 nucleotides match TRBD1. After removal of 2 bases from V and 6 bases from J, the junction contained 11 bases not matched to a gene. This CDR3 comprises 15 residues. Germline CDR1 reads GTSNPN; CDR2 reads SVGIG (reference sequence). The CDR3, as DNA: TGTGCCTGGAGTAGACTAGGACAGGGAGGGCATGGCTACACCTTC. It codes for CAWSRLGQGGHGYTF.

The chain joins TRBV15 to TRBJ1-2, with D possibly matching TRBD1 (6 bases). V dropped 1 base and J dropped 2 bases, with 14 bases sitting between them. Germline assignment: CDR1 LNHNV and CDR2 YYDKDF (reference sequence). The CDR3 covers 16 residues. The CDR3 DNA reads TGTGCCACCAGCAGAGTGGGGGGGCAGGGGAACTATGGCTACACCTTC. Translated: CATSRVGGQGNYGYTF.

V gene TRBV7-9 combines with J gene TRBJ2-7, with D maybe TRBD1 (5 bases). The CDR3 length is 14 residues. The germline gives CDR1 SEHNR, CDR2 FQNEAQ (reference sequence). V gave up 3 bases and J gave up 4 bases, with 13 bases separating them. The CDR3 loop reads CASSLGLDPYEQYF. Written as DNA, the CDR3 is TGTGCCAGCAGCTTGGGGCTGGACCCTTACGAGCAGTACTTC.

This chain links TRBV5-5 with TRBJ1-5, with 8 bases identical to TRBD1. Germline V lookup: CDR1 SGHKS, CDR2 YYEKEE (reference sequence). The CDR3 covers 19 residues. J gave up 0 bases and V 4 bases, and 15 bases lay outside the gene matches. CDR3 nucleotides: TGTGCCAGCAGCAAGAGGGGTGAGCAGGGGGCCAATAGCAATCAGCCCCAGCATTTT. This encodes CASSKRGEQGANSNQPQHF.